One and the same sample provided the 3 T cell receptor beta chains below, sequenced in a study of beta chain features in type 1 diabetes. The entirety of the isolated RNA underwent reverse transcription, so expressed TCRB transcripts were sequenced. The protocol was immunoSEQ multiplex PCR, while the TCRdb copy is restricted to in-frame clones and leaves out a portion. Among under 300,000 clones, 27% were seen once, and the ten largest hold 3.5% to 4%. The specimen sequenced was central memory CD4+ T cells from blood. These receptors all stem from a man aged 30 to 45 in good health.

The table lists this clone with a count of one. For the CDR3, the DNA is TGCAGTGCGGAACCAGGGGAGACCCAGTACTTC. It specifies CSAEPGETQYF. The chain links TRBV20-1 to TRBJ2-5; a weak D match, TRBD1 (5 bases). The germline CDR1 and CDR2 sequences are DFQATT and SNEGSKA (reference sequence). With 6 bases removed from V and 5 bases from J, the gap between germline ends came to 10 bases. The length of the CDR3 is 11 residues.

For this clone: This specimen includes other DNA sequences encoding the same CDR3. The chain recombines TRBV6-6 with TRBJ2-7; perhaps D is TRBD1 or TRBD2 (5 bases each). Germline V gene data show CDR1 as MNHNY and CDR2 as SVGAGI (reference sequence). This CDR3 contains 14 residues. V lost 5 bases and J lost 0, with 11 bases in between. As DNA, the CDR3 is TGTGCCAGCAGTCCCCCTGGGACCTCCTACGAGCAGTACTTC. It translates to CASSPPGTSYEQYF.

This clone occurred a few times. This sequence joins TRBV30 and TRBJ2-1; either TRBD1 or TRBD2 may supply D (5 bases each). V lost 3 bases and J 4 bases, leaving 13 bases between the germline ends. This CDR3 is 14 amino acids long. Germline CDR1 GTSNPN, CDR2 SVGIG (reference sequence). The CDR3 DNA is TGTGCCTGGAGCCGATGGGACGGATACAATGAGCAGTTCTTC. It specifies CAWSRWDGYNEQFF.